This paragraph reports one T cell receptor beta chain. This receptor's antigen is unknown. No much larger clonotype is one base removed from it; base qualities were not supplied. This record belongs to a study of CD4 T cells in lung cancer (dated 2019 in TCRdb). Describing the broader study: To find responses to candidate mutation-encoded neoepitopes, the study screened blood T cells from NSCLC patients and isolated neoantigen-specific CD4+ T-cell clones and TCRs. Tumor and non-adjacent lung tissue came from a handful of patients undergoing curative-intent resections for stage I-III non-small cell lung cancer. The patients who underwent resection had lung adenocarcinoma or squamous cell carcinoma, were aged 60 to 69 when blood was donated, and were mostly former smokers. Treatments the patients had received before donating blood included platinum chemotherapy, and some of the patients were given nivolumab or pembrolizumab. The frequency of neoantigen-specific clonotypes in tumor resections, non-adjacent lung and cultured T-cell products was followed using TCRB deep sequencing. The investigation overall reported the following: Some blood-derived responses might be explained by in vitro priming of naive T cells or cross-reactivity rather than by memory responses to the cancer.

The library was built by means of the immunoSEQ multiplex PCR assay. DNA was isolated with Qiagen DNeasy or QIAamp micro DNA kits and TCRB sequenced with the Adaptive Biotechnology human TCRB sequencing kit. TCRB libraries were sequenced on an Illumina MiSeq. As for the authors' bioinformatics: TCRB sequence data were analyzed using the kit provider's software, and tumor enrichment of clonotype templates was assessed with Fisher's exact test. Imported from immuneACCESS, the table was reduced by TCRdb to in-frame sequences with V and J called. These copies leave out some clones; in studies compared against another copy, an unresolved V gene accounts for under half, and the cause of the remainder is not known. That table is the source of V, J and clone size, and D and trimming were worked out from the DNA. Recorded for this sample are roughly 4,500 clones; 70% to 75% of them occurred a single time. About 17% of the sample is in the top ten clones.

Including the terminal cysteine and phenylalanine, the CDR3 comprises 15 residues. The kept DNA is CDR3 alone, 45 bases in frame from the first base. Germline trimming amounts to 4 bases on V and 10 bases on J, with 6 as the count of junction bases outside the gene matches. CDR1 and CDR2 (SGHRS, YFSETQ) derive from the germline V gene. The sequence links TRBV5-1 to TRBJ2-1, and 15 bases in between align with TRBD2. Sequencing was performed on lung tumor tissue. The source of this sequence is a man in his 60s with non-small cell lung cancer. DNA sequence: TGCGCCAGCAGCGCAGCGGGACTAGCGGGAGGAGAGCAGTTCTTC. It codes for CASSAAGLAGGEQFF. Reference TRBV5-1 and TRBJ2-1 genes cover what lies past the CDR3, so the full variable domain is KAGVTQTPRYLIKTRGQQVTLSCSPISGHRSVSWYQQTPGQGLQFLFEYFSETQRNKGNFPGRFSGRQFSNSRSEMNVSTLELGDSALYLCASSAAGLAGGEQFFGPGTRLTVL.